Below, one T cell receptor (beta chain) is given with its context. The antigen is not known. These data come from a study of shared clonotypes between healthy human individuals. Points from the study as a whole: Clonotype sharing among donors likely depends on sequencing depth. Larger richness was generally estimated for naive than memory subsets. At large depth, rarefaction still showed sorted-subset sequencing to be incomplete.

Germline V CDR1 and CDR2: SNHLY, FYNNEI. The CDR3 has 12 amino acids. Trimming stripped 9 bases from V and 3 bases from J, with 11 bases between. The data were produced by immunoSEQ multiplex PCR, yet TCRdb's version contains in-frame clones alone and is incomplete. The sample records under 300,000 clones, 65% being singletons. The chain joins TRBV2 to TRBJ2-5; D is unresolved. The receptor's source is a man aged 30 to 45 in good health. The sequenced material came from memory CD4+ T cells sorted from blood. Regarding subset: CD45RA-negative fraction. CDR3 region: CARTETKETQYF. CDR3 nucleotides: TGTGCCAGAACGGAAACGAAAGAGACCCAGTACTTC.